This T cell receptor beta chain was recorded in a study of regulatory T cells in long-lasting Graves disease. Study context: Graves' patients with a new diagnosis had received antithyroid drugs under 3 months.

This clonotype was seen at least ten times. Its target is unknown. Findings of the study overall: Under persistent disease, TRBV28, TRBJ1-2 and TRBJ2-5 were used preferentially.

Time point indicated: newly diagnosed GD, antithyroid drugs for less than 3 months. PBMCs were the source of the RNA used for TCR sequencing. Libraries of TCR beta came from iRepertoire HTBI primers plus Arm-PCR of CDR3 regions. Study processing details: Looking across samples, the authors found 55 to 80 TRBV and approximately 14 TRBJ segments. TCRdb fed the multiplex PCR reads into MiXCR, producing one record per CDR3 protein. The V and J calls, along with clone size, are taken from TCRdb and not from the paper's own processing. The sample yields under 800,000 distinct CDR3 sequences, roughly 15% seen once. In germline, CDR1 is SNHLY, CDR2 FYNNEI. The CDR3 covers 14 residues. V was cut by 0 bases and J by 7 bases, with 12 bases left in between. A further study also used this sample, focusing on T cells in Graves' hyperthyroidism and ophthalmopathy.

The origin of this receptor is a woman aged 25-40 years with Graves disease. The gene calls are TRBV2 and TRBJ1-2; D is possibly TRBD1 (5 bases). Sample: peripheral blood mononuclear cells (PBMCs), taken at new diagnosis, from a patient treated with antithyroid drugs. CDR3 in amino acids: CASSEARTTFGYTF. DNA of the CDR3: TGTGCCAGCAGTGAAGCCCGGACAACGTTTGGCTACACCTTC.